These 20 T cell receptor beta chains originate from one sample sequenced in a study of T-cell reconstitution after alpha-beta-depleted transplantation in children. Unique molecular identifiers were incorporated into the prepared TCRbeta library. TCRdb analysed the PCR reads with MiXCR anew, one entry per CDR3 protein. The sample consists of about 580,000 distinct CDR3 sequences, more than 20% of them appearing once. The sample in question was PBMCs, mostly from graft donor cells, obtained 360 days after TCRalphabeta/CD19-depleted stem cell transplant. These receptors were taken from a boy younger than two who had a stem cell transplant for acute myeloid leukemia, so the T cells may come from the graft donor.

This clonotype was observed a handful of times. The V gene is TRBV20-1, the J gene TRBJ2-1; 8 bases are a match to TRBD2. V was clipped by 6 bases and J by 4 bases; unmatched bases: 11. Germline V gives CDR1 DFQATT, CDR2 SNEGSKA (reference sequence). This CDR3 contains 15 residues. CDR3 bases: TGCAGTGCGGAAACCCAGCGGGGGAGATACAATGAGCAGTTCTTC. As protein: CSAETQRGRYNEQFF.

This clonotype was detected many times. The rearrangement links TRBV20-1 to TRBJ1-6, with D perhaps matching TRBD1 (5 bases). The CDR3 has 13 amino acids. Deletions cut 3 bases from V and 8 bases from J, with 11 bases between. Germline V gives CDR1 DFQATT, CDR2 SNEGSKA (reference sequence). The CDR3 nucleotides read TGCAGTGCTAGGTGGGGCGTGGATTCACCCCTCCACTTT. Protein product: CSARWGVDSPLHF.

This clonotype came up a few times. This chain joins TRBV20-1 and TRBJ2-7; a possible D gene is TRBD2 (7 bases). V gave up 5 bases and J gave up 7 bases, with 18 bases separating them. This CDR3 has 13 amino acids. Germline CDR1 DFQATT, CDR2 SNEGSKA (reference sequence). Written as DNA, the CDR3 is TGCAGTGCTGCCCCCGGGGGGCCTGAAGAGCAGTACGTC. Encoded protein: CSAAPGGPEEQYV.

J is TRBJ2-1 and V is TRBV7-2; D unresolved. Germline assignment: CDR1 SGHTA and CDR2 FQGNSA. The CDR3 covers 12 residues. The CDR3, as DNA: TGTGTCATCATGGGCCCTTACAATGAGCAGTTCTTC. Its protein is CVIMGPYNEQFF.

This clonotype was counted many times. The chain uses TRBV12-3 or TRBV12-4 and TRBJ1-5; tentative D call: TRBD1 (5 bases). V was pared by 1 base and J by 3 bases, with 16 bases between. The CDR3 is made up of 17 amino acids. As DNA, the CDR3 is TGTGCCAGCAGTTTAGAAAAAGGGACCGGCTTCAATCAGCCCCAGCATTTT. Its translation: CASSLEKGTGFNQPQHF.

In its sample, this clonotype was seen a few times. This rearrangement joins TRBV29-1 to TRBJ2-5, with D hard to call. The CDR3 covers 12 residues. V lost 6 bases and J lost 5, with 13 bases in between. Germline-derived CDR1 and CDR2 are SQVTM and ANQGSEA. CDR3 sequence (DNA): TGCAGCGTCCAGACGGAAGGGGAGACCCAGTACTTC. Protein product: CSVQTEGETQYF. The full variable domain, its missing parts supplied by reference TRBV29-1 and TRBJ2-5, is SAVISQKPSRDICQRGTSLTIQCQVDSQVTMMFWYRQQPGQSLTLIATANQGSEATYESGFVIDKFPISRPNLTFSTLTVSNMSPEDSSIYLCSVQTEGETQYFGPGTRLLVL.

V is TRBV6-2 or TRBV6-3 and J is TRBJ1-2; no clear D gene. The V end lost 7 bases, the J end lost 4 bases, and 25 bases lay between the germline ends. Germline values: CDR1 MNHEY, CDR2 SVGEGT. This CDR3 region has 17 residues. The CDR3 DNA is TGTGCCAGCAAGTCCCCCGTTGGGGAGGTCCCGTCCTATGGCTACACCTTC. Translation: CASKSPVGEVPSYGYTF.

CDR3 bases: TGTGCCAGCAGCTTAGCCCTACTAGCGGGGGGTGCAGATACGCAGTATTTT. It encodes CASSLALLAGGADTQYF. The chain combines TRBV7-2 with TRBJ2-3; 12 positions match TRBD2. The CDR3 extends over 17 amino acids. Unmatched junction bases numbered 5, after V lost 0 bases and J lost 4 bases. The V gene's germline CDR1 is SGHTA and CDR2 FQGNSA.

This clonotype was seen many times. In DNA, the CDR3 is TGTGCCAGCAGTCCCGGACTAGCGGGGGCATCAGATACGCAGTATTTT. As protein: CASSPGLAGASDTQYF. The rearrangement uses TRBV7-9 and TRBJ2-3; 13 positions agree with TRBD2. V lost 6 bases, J lost 4 bases, and 7 bases stayed unmatched. Per the germline V gene, CDR1 is SEHNR and CDR2 is FQNEAQ (reference sequence). The CDR3 loop spans 16 amino acids.

This clonotype was seen more than once but under ten times. Here the CDR3 reads CASSVARSSMVTDTQYF. For the CDR3, the DNA is TGTGCCAGCAGCGTAGCCCGGTCTAGCATGGTCACAGATACGCAGTATTTT. This rearrangement joins TRBV9 to TRBJ2-3, with D possibly being TRBD2 (5 bases). CDR1 and CDR2 from the germline V gene are SGDLS and YYNGEE. V lost 0 bases to trimming and J lost 2 bases, with 16 bases between them. The CDR3 is 17 residues long.

This sequence joins TRBV5-1 and TRBJ2-7, with a tentative D call TRBD1 (6 bases). Trimming shortened V by 6 bases and J by 0 bases, and 19 bases separated the two germline ends. CDR1 is SGHRS, CDR2 YFSETQ, per germline. The CDR3 is made up of 16 amino acids. The CDR3 nucleotides read TGCGCCAGCACCGGGTCCCAGGGGATGGCCTCCTACGAGCAGTACTTC. Its translation is CASTGSQGMASYEQYF.

The V call is TRBV20-1, the J call TRBJ2-5, with TRBD2 matching 13 bases. The V and J ends lost 0 bases and 2 bases, in that order; junction bases with no gene match: 12. The CDR3 sequence is 19 residues long. Germline CDR1 DFQATT, CDR2 SNEGSKA (reference sequence). The CDR3 coding sequence is TGCAGTGCTAGAGATCCCCCCTTTACTAGCGGGGGGGCACAAGAGACCCAGTACTTC. Its translation is CSARDPPFTSGGAQETQYF.

This chain connects TRBV6-1 to TRBJ1-2, with 7 positions matching TRBD1. CDR1 and CDR2 (germline): MNHNS, SASEGT. V dropped 4 bases and J dropped 6; count of bases not matched to a gene: 8. The CDR3 is made up of 14 amino acids. CDR3 sequence: CASSVTRGGHGYTF. For the CDR3, the DNA is TGTGCCAGCAGTGTAACCAGAGGGGGCCATGGCTACACCTTC.

V and J are TRBV11-2 and TRBJ2-7; D unresolved. CDR1 and CDR2 from the germline V gene are SGHAT and FQNNGV. With 5 bases removed from V and 2 bases from J, the gap between germline ends came to 10 bases. The CDR3 is made up of 13 amino acids. This CDR3 is CASSPHGTYEQYF. In nucleotides, the CDR3 is TGTGCCAGCAGCCCTCATGGGACCTACGAGCAGTACTTC.

V gene TRBV20-1 combines with J gene TRBJ2-1, with TRBD2 matching over 11 bases. This CDR3 has 15 amino acids. With 3 bases clipped from V and 10 bases from J, the junction kept 11 bases outside the gene matches. Germline V lookup: CDR1 DFQATT, CDR2 SNEGSKA (reference sequence). Written as DNA, the CDR3 is TGCAGTGCTAGTTGGTCACTAGCGGGGGTCCGGGAGCAGTTCTTC. Residues: CSASWSLAGVREQFF.

The sample holds a few counts of this clonotype. CDR3 sequence reads: CASSNSDRKQETQYF. In nucleotides, the CDR3 is TGTGCCAGCAGCAACTCGGACAGAAAACAAGAGACCCAGTACTTC. The rearrangement links TRBV12-3 or TRBV12-4 to TRBJ2-5; the D gene is possibly TRBD1 (6 bases). V lost 6 bases and J 2 bases, leaving 16 bases between the germline ends. The CDR3 runs to 15 residues.

The sample holds many counts of this clonotype. The chain joins TRBV15 to TRBJ2-6; the D call may be TRBD1 or TRBD2 (5 bases each). CDR3 length: 19 residues. V shed 5 bases and J shed 0 bases, with 20 bases lying between them. In germline, CDR1 is LNHNV, CDR2 YYDKDF (reference sequence). CDR3 DNA sequence: TGTGCCACCAGCTTTCCCGGGGCTTCCCTCAACTCTGGGGCCAACGTCCTGACTTTC. This encodes CATSFPGASLNSGANVLTF.

This clonotype was seen only once. The genes are TRBV10-3 and TRBJ2-1; D possibly corresponds to TRBD2 (6 bases). Per germline, CDR1 ENHRY and CDR2 SYGVKD. The CDR3 spans 13 residues. Trimming shortened V by 7 bases and J by 7 bases, and 14 bases separated the two germline ends. The CDR3 here is CAIKRLGGNEQFF. As DNA, the CDR3 is TGTGCCATCAAAAGACTGGGGGGAAATGAGCAGTTCTTC.

This clonotype was picked up a small number of times. Germline and junction disagree at one end, which may indicate a read error. J is TRBJ2-2 and V is TRBV7-8; 7 bases match TRBD1. The length of the CDR3 is 16 residues. The germline gives CDR1 SGHVS, CDR2 FQNEAQ. The CDR3 sequence is CASTLLDRLPTGELFF. In DNA, the CDR3 is TGTGCCAGCACCTTACTGGACAGGTTGCCCACCGGGGAGCTGTTTTTT. Based on the CDR3 plus reference TRBV7-8 and TRBJ2-2, the full variable domain is GAGVSQSPRYKVAKRGQDVALRCDPISGHVSLFWYQQALGQGPEFLTYFQNEAQLDKSGLPSDRFFAERPEGSVSTLKIQRTQQEDSAVYLCASTLLDRLPTGELFFGEGSRLTVL.

The chain recombines TRBV7-2 with TRBJ2-3, with 12 bases fitting TRBD2. The germline gives CDR1 SGHTA, CDR2 FQGNSA. Losses at the gene ends were 10 bases for V and 5 bases for J; bases not matched to a gene: 7. CDR3 length equals 14 residues. CDR3 nucleotide sequence: TGTGCCACCCGACTAGCGGGGGTTAAAGATACGCAGTATTTT. It codes for CATRLAGVKDTQYF.